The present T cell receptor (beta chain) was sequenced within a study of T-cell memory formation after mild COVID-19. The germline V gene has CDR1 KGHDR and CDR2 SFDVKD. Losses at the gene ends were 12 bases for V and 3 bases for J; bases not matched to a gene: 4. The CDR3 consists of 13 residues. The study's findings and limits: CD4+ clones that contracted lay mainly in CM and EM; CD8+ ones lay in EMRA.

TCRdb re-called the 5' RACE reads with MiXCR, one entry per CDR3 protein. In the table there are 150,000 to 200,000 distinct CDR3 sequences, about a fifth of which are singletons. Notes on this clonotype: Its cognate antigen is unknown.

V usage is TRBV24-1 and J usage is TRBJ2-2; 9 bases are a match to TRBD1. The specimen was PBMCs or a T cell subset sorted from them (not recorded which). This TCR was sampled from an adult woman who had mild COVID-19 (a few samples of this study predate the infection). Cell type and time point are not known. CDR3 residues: CAVDRGDTGELFF. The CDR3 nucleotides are TGTGCCGTTGACAGGGGGGACACCGGGGAGCTGTTTTTT.